One and the same sample provided the 9 T cell receptor beta chains below, sequenced in a study of blood T cell repertoires in COVID-19. Measured with immunoSEQ multiplex PCR; TCRdb has only the in-frame clones, and not every one. The repertoire consists of around 150,000 clones, with roughly 72% occurring once and the leading ten covering more than 3%. The sample taken for sequencing was peripheral blood. Every receptor here comes from a woman at least 80 years old with acute or convalescent COVID-19.

This clone was detected a few times. The chain joins TRBV28 to TRBJ1-1, with 10 bases matching TRBD1. Germline V gene data show CDR1 as MDHEN and CDR2 as SYDVKM. V lost 6 bases and J lost 1; bases outside the gene matches: 11. This CDR3 comprises 17 residues. The CDR3 DNA reads as TGTGCCAGCAGACTTCCCGGGACAGGGGCGAAGAACACTGAAGCTTTCTTT. It codes for CASRLPGTGAKNTEAFF.

The CDR3 nucleotides are TGTGCCAGCAGCCTAGTCAGGAATGAGCAGTTCTTC. Its protein product is CASSLVRNEQFF. The chain recombines TRBV4-2 with TRBJ2-1; the D is unclear. Looked up from germline, CDR1 is LGHNA and CDR2 is YNFKEQ. This CDR3 is 12 amino acids long. V lost 4 bases, J lost 7 bases, and 8 bases lay in between.

The V call is TRBV4-3, the J call TRBJ1-2, with 8 bases aligning to TRBD1. The CDR3 is 17 amino acids. Germline values: CDR1 LGHNA, CDR2 YSLEER. The trim removed 0 bases at V and 3 bases at J, leaving 9 bases unmatched. CDR3 in amino acids: CASSQDLTQGEDYGYTF. The DNA of the CDR3 is TGCGCCAGCAGCCAAGACCTTACACAGGGGGAGGACTATGGCTACACCTTC.

This chain joins TRBV18 and TRBJ1-1, with D perhaps matching TRBD1 (6 bases). V was cut by 3 bases and J by 4 bases, with 12 bases left in between. The germline gives CDR1 KGHSH, CDR2 LQKENI. The CDR3 is 14 residues long. The CDR3 spells CASSPPGQLTEAFF. CDR3 in DNA: TGTGCCAGCTCACCCCCCGGACAGCTCACTGAAGCTTTCTTT.

This chain joins TRBV11-3 and TRBJ1-3; D unclear. Germline CDR1 reads SGHNT; CDR2 reads YENEEA. The CDR3 sequence is 15 residues long. The V end lost 5 bases, the J end lost 1 base, and 12 bases lay between the germline ends. The CDR3 coding sequence is TGTGCCAGCAGCCGGAGGTCGGGGTCTGGAAACACCATATATTTT. It encodes CASSRRSGSGNTIYF. The full variable domain, in which reference TRBV11-3 and TRBJ1-3 provide the parts outside the CDR3, is EAGVVQSPRYKIIEKKQPVAFWCNPISGHNTLYWYLQNLGQGPELLIRYENEEAVDDSQLPKDRFSAERLKGVDSTLKIQPAELGDSAVYLCASSRRSGSGNTIYFGEGSWLTVV.

This chain connects TRBV5-1 to TRBJ1-1; TRBD1 might be the D (6 bases). The CDR3 covers 14 residues. The germline CDR1 and CDR2 sequences are SGHRS and YFSETQ. V shed 2 bases and J shed 1 base, with 9 bases lying between them. DNA for the CDR3: TGCGCCAGCAGCTTTTCAGGGGAGAACACTGAAGCTTTCTTT. Residues: CASSFSGENTEAFF.

About this clone itself: One junction end disagrees with the germline gene, perhaps due to a read error. Other DNA sequences in the same sample also yield this CDR3. This rearrangement joins TRBV3-1 (or the pseudogene TRBV3-2) to TRBJ1-2; 10 bases are a match to TRBD1. The CDR3 covers 14 residues. Per germline, CDR1 LGHDT and CDR2 YNNKEL (reference sequence). CDR3 DNA: TGTGCCAGCAGCCAATCCGACAGGGGGCCTGGCTACACCTTT. The encoded protein is CASSQSDRGPGYTF.

As concerns this clone: The same CDR3 can be traced to other DNA sequences in this sample. This sequence joins TRBV5-1 and TRBJ2-1, with a tentative D call TRBD2 (6 bases). The CDR3 has 15 residues. Germline V lookup: CDR1 SGHRS, CDR2 YFSETQ. The germline V and J ends were trimmed by 3 bases and 4 bases, with 14 bases remaining between them. CDR3 residues: CASSSLAGTYNEQFF. In nucleotides, the CDR3 is TGCGCCAGCAGCTCCCTGGCGGGGACGTACAATGAGCAGTTCTTC.

V usage is TRBV18 and J usage is TRBJ2-6; tentative D call: TRBD2 (7 bases). CDR3 size: 17 residues. V lost 3 bases, J lost 4 bases, and 16 bases lay in between. Germline V lookup: CDR1 KGHSH, CDR2 LQKENI. CDR3 sequence reads: CASSPPTGGPGANVLTF. CDR3 nucleotides: TGTGCCAGCTCACCGCCTACCGGGGGGCCGGGGGCCAACGTCCTGACTTTC.